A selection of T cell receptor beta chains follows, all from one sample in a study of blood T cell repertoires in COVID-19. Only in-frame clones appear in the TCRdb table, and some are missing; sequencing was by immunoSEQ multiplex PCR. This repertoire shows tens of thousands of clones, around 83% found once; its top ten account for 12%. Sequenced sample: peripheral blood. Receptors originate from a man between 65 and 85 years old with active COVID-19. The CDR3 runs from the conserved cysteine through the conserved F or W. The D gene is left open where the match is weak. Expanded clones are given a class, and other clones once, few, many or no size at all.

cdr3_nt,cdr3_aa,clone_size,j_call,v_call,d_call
TGTGCCAGCAGTGACCACACTAAGAACACCGGGGAGCTGTTTTTT,CASSDHTKNTGELFF,few,TRBJ2-2,TRBV6-1,.
TGTGCCAGCAGCCCCAGGGGGCCGGAAAAACTGTTTTTT,CASSPRGPEKLFF,.,TRBJ1-4,TRBV9,TRBD1
TGTGCCAGCAGTCGACTAGACAGGGACTACGAGCAGTACTTC,CASSRLDRDYEQYF,once,TRBJ2-7,TRBV6-2/TRBV6-3,.
TGCGCCAGCAGCTTGGATAGCGGGTCCCGTGGGTTCTTC,CASSLDSGSRGFF,.,TRBJ2-1,TRBV5-1,TRBD2
TGTGCCAGCAGTCCCGGGACAGGGATAGCTAGTGGCTACACCTTC,CASSPGTGIASGYTF,.,TRBJ1-2,TRBV7-9,TRBD1
TGTGCCAGCAGCCCCCGCGCGGGGCAGCCCCAGCATTTT,CASSPRAGQPQHF,.,TRBJ1-5,TRBV7-2,.
TGTGCCAGCAGCCGGGGGTTGCGGGACCGAGAAAAACTGTTTTTT,CASSRGLRDREKLFF,.,TRBJ1-4,TRBV5-4,.
TGTGCCACCAGTGACCCCGGGACAGGGGGTACTGAAGCTTTCTTT,CATSDPGTGGTEAFF,.,TRBJ1-1,TRBV24-1,TRBD1
TGTGCCAGCAGCTTCTGGGGACAGGGCCAAGAGACCCAGTACTTC,CASSFWGQGQETQYF,.,TRBJ2-5,TRBV5-4,TRBD1
TGTGCCAGCAGCCCCGACAGGGGGTACGAGCAGTACTTC,CASSPDRGYEQYF,.,TRBJ2-7,TRBV5-8,TRBD1
TGTGCCAGCAGCCTCCGGACAGGGGGCTCAGCTTTCTTT,CASSLRTGGSAFF,.,TRBJ1-1,TRBV3-1/TRBV3-2,TRBD1
TGTGCCAGCAGTGAAGGCGGGACCGGGATGAAGTGGATCTTT,CASSEGGTGMKWIF,.,TRBJ1-1,TRBV6-1,.
TGCGCCAGCAGCCAGAGCAGGGGGAAGGACGAGCAGTACTTC,CASSQSRGKDEQYF,.,TRBJ2-7,TRBV4-3,TRBD1
TGTGCCAGCAGCTTAAGGGCCAAATCCAGAGCGGGGGGGAGCCTTTACGAGCAGTACTTC,CASSLRAKSRAGGSLYEQYF,.,TRBJ2-7,TRBV11-3,TRBD2
TGTGCCAGCAGGGGGGGGCCCGGCAATCAGCCCCAGCATTTT,CASRGGPGNQPQHF,.,TRBJ1-5,TRBV7-2,.
TGTGCCAGTACCTTCGGAACAGGGGGCCCAGATACGCAGTATTTT,CASTFGTGGPDTQYF,.,TRBJ2-3,TRBV2,TRBD1
TGTGCCAGCAGCTACGGGACTAGCGACCTCCGAGAGTTCTTC,CASSYGTSDLREFF,.,TRBJ2-1,TRBV5-5,TRBD2
TGTGCCAGCAGTGAGGGGCCGCTCAATCAGCCCCAGCATTTT,CASSEGPLNQPQHF,.,TRBJ1-5,TRBV6-1,.
TGTGCCAGCTCACCACCAACAGGGGAGATCTGGGGCTACACCTTC,CASSPPTGEIWGYTF,.,TRBJ1-2,TRBV18,TRBD1
TGTGCCGTTACCGGGACAGAGACGTATGGCTACACCTTC,CAVTGTETYGYTF,.,TRBJ1-2,TRBV19,TRBD1
TGTGCCAGCTCACCACGAACAGGGGGCACTGAAGCTTTCTTT,CASSPRTGGTEAFF,.,TRBJ1-1,TRBV18,TRBD1
TGTGCCAGCAAGCTACAGGGAGGGGACACTGAAGCTTTCTTT,CASKLQGGDTEAFF,few,TRBJ1-1,TRBV7-2,.
TGTGCCAGCTCACCACAGAACGGGGGACCCCGCTGGGAGCAGTACTTC,CASSPQNGGPRWEQYF,.,TRBJ2-7,TRBV18,.
TGTGCCAGCAGCTTTTCGATTGGCGGAGCTGGGACCCAGTACTTC,CASSFSIGGAGTQYF,once,TRBJ2-5,TRBV7-8,.
TGCGCCAGCCTATTAGCACACGAGCAGTTCTTC,CASLLAHEQFF,.,TRBJ2-1,TRBV10-2,.
TGTGCCAGCAGGGGGCAGTTAGTTCCCTACGAGCAGTACTTC,CASRGQLVPYEQYF,.,TRBJ2-7,TRBV2,.
TGCGCCAGCAGCTTGGAATCAGGTACAGATACGCAGTATTTT,CASSLESGTDTQYF,.,TRBJ2-3,TRBV5-1,.
TGTGCCAGCAGCGTAGGGGCCAACAGCTATGGCTACACCTTC,CASSVGANSYGYTF,.,TRBJ1-2,TRBV9,.
TGTGCCAGCTCACGGGGACAGCTCAATGAAAAACTGTTTTTT,CASSRGQLNEKLFF,.,TRBJ1-4,TRBV18,TRBD1
TGTGCCAGCAGTCCCCGGGTCGGGGGGGACACCTACGAGCAGTACTTC,CASSPRVGGDTYEQYF,.,TRBJ2-7,TRBV27,TRBD2
TGTGCCAGCAGCCCCCGGGTCGCCTACGAGCAGTACTTC,CASSPRVAYEQYF,.,TRBJ2-7,TRBV6-5,.
TGTGCCAGCTCACCGAGGGGGCTCGATAGTGAAAAACTGTTTTTT,CASSPRGLDSEKLFF,.,TRBJ1-4,TRBV18,TRBD1
TGCGCCAGCAGTGAGTTAGGAGCCTACGAGCAGTACTTC,CASSELGAYEQYF,.,TRBJ2-7,TRBV10-2,.
TGTGCCAGCAGCCGGAGGGTGAAGACCCAGTACTTC,CASSRRVKTQYF,once,TRBJ2-5,TRBV3-1/TRBV3-2,.
TGTGCCAGCAGTTACTCGAGTCGGGACAATGAGCAGTTCTTC,CASSYSSRDNEQFF,.,TRBJ2-1,TRBV6-5,.
TGTGCCACCAGCAGAGAGCCAGGGGCGAACACCGGGGAGCTGTTTTTT,CATSREPGANTGELFF,.,TRBJ2-2,TRBV15,.
TGCAGCGTCGAAAGGACAGAGCGCTATGGCTACACCTTC,CSVERTERYGYTF,.,TRBJ1-2,TRBV29-1,.
TGTGCCAGCAGCTTAGCGGGGGGTAACTACAATGAGCAGTTCTTC,CASSLAGGNYNEQFF,.,TRBJ2-1,TRBV9,TRBD2
TGTGCCAGCAGTGATGGGGGGGCCTTCCATGAGCAGTTCTTC,CASSDGGAFHEQFF,.,TRBJ2-1,TRBV6-1,.
TGTGCCAGCAGCCTCCGTACAGGGGGGAATGGCTACACCTTC,CASSLRTGGNGYTF,.,TRBJ1-2,TRBV7-2,TRBD1
TGCGCCAGCAGCCACTTTACAGGGTCTCAAAGCACTGAAGCTTTCTTT,CASSHFTGSQSTEAFF,.,TRBJ1-1,TRBV5-1,.
TGTGCCAGCAGCAGAGGACAGGGCACCGGGGAGCTGTTTTTT,CASSRGQGTGELFF,.,TRBJ2-2,TRBV21-1,.
TGTGCCAGCAGTGTCGGCGCACAGAATTCACCCCTCCACTTT,CASSVGAQNSPLHF,.,TRBJ1-6,TRBV2,.
TGCGCCAGCAGTCCGGTCGGGGACAGCTACAATGAGCAGTTCTTC,CASSPVGDSYNEQFF,once,TRBJ2-1,TRBV5-1,TRBD1
TGTGCCACCAGTGACAGTCGACTGTACCAAGAGACCCAGTACTTC,CATSDSRLYQETQYF,.,TRBJ2-5,TRBV24-1,.
TGTGCCAGCAGCTTTCCGGGGTTCTCTGGAAACACCATATATTTT,CASSFPGFSGNTIYF,.,TRBJ1-3,TRBV6-2/TRBV6-3,.
TGTGCCTGGAGTATTGGACAGGAGGATACGCAGTATTTT,CAWSIGQEDTQYF,.,TRBJ2-3,TRBV30,TRBD1
TGCGCCAGCTCGGCCACCGACCGGGGTGAGCAGTTCTTC,CASSATDRGEQFF,once,TRBJ2-1,TRBV5-1,.
TGTGCCAGCAGCTTGGAGGGACACTTCATGAACACTGAAGCTTTCTTT,CASSLEGHFMNTEAFF,.,TRBJ1-1,TRBV5-6,.
TGTGCCAGTACCTTCGGGACAGTTAATTCACCCCTCCACTTT,CASTFGTVNSPLHF,.,TRBJ1-6,TRBV19,TRBD1
TGCGCCAGCAGCCCTCAAGGGACAGGGACCACTGAAGCTTTCTTT,CASSPQGTGTTEAFF,.,TRBJ1-1,TRBV5-1,TRBD1
TGTGCCAGCTCACCCCTCCCCGGGAACAATGAGCAGTTCTTC,CASSPLPGNNEQFF,.,TRBJ2-1,TRBV18,.
TGCAGTGCTAGACAAACCAGGGGGGCTTTCTTT,CSARQTRGAFF,.,TRBJ1-1,TRBV20-1,TRBD1